A single sample is the source of the 30 T cell receptor beta chains below, sequenced in a study of T cell responses to AZD1222 COVID-19 vaccine. TCRdb's table, derived via immunoSEQ multiplex PCR, lists solely in-frame clones and lacks some. The sample yields approximately 120,000 clones, 80% to 90% seen once. Specimen: peripheral blood, collected 28 days after the second AZD1222 dose. The receptors stem from an adult who received the AZD1222 COVID-19 vaccine.

Written as DNA, the CDR3 is TGTGCCAGCAGCTCGGGACTGGTGAACACTGAAGCTTTCTTT. Its protein is CASSSGLVNTEAFF. The chain carries TRBV7-9 and TRBJ1-1; TRBD1 might be the D (5 bases). V lost 4 bases to trimming and J lost 0 bases, with 9 bases between them. In germline, CDR1 is SEHNR, CDR2 FQNEAQ (reference sequence). The CDR3 is made up of 14 amino acids.

This rearrangement joins TRBV18 to TRBJ1-1; D remains ambiguous. The CDR3 runs 16 residues. Germline CDR1 KGHSH, CDR2 LQKENI. With 0 bases removed from V and 1 base from J, the gap between germline ends came to 12 bases. CDR3 DNA sequence: TGTGCCAGCTCACCACCTGGGAGTCGGGGGAACACTGAAGCTTTCTTT. Protein sequence: CASSPPGSRGNTEAFF. Together with reference TRBV18 and TRBJ1-1, the CDR3 gives the full variable domain: NAGVMQNPRHLVRRRGQEARLRCSPMKGHSHVYWYRQLPEEGLKFMVYLQKENIIDESGMPKERFSAEFPKEGPSILRIQQVVRGDSAAYFCASSPPGSRGNTEAFFGQGTRLTVV.

The chain combines TRBV6-1 with TRBJ2-5; D perhaps matches TRBD1 (6 bases). The CDR3 is 14 residues long. V was shortened by 3 bases and J by 4 bases, with 12 bases between the two germline ends. Germline CDR1 and CDR2: MNHNS and SASEGT. The chain's CDR3 is CASSDNAGAETQYF. CDR3 nucleotide sequence: TGTGCCAGCAGTGACAACGCAGGGGCAGAGACCCAGTACTTC.

The chain employs TRBV5-1 and TRBJ1-6, with TRBD1 as a possible D gene (6 bases). Per germline, CDR1 SGHRS and CDR2 YFSETQ. Trimming left V 0 bases short and J 8 bases short, with 18 bases between. The CDR3 has 17 amino acids. The CDR3 region is CASSLASSDRRDSPLHF. The CDR3 DNA reads TGCGCCAGCAGCTTGGCGAGCAGCGACAGGAGGGATTCACCCCTCCACTTT.

The chain recombines TRBV14 with TRBJ1-2; D gene ambiguous. Germline CDR1 reads SGHDN; CDR2 reads FVKESK. This CDR3 is built from 14 residues. V was shortened by 2 bases and J by 0 bases, with 7 bases between the two germline ends. The CDR3, as DNA: TGTGCCAGCAGCCAAAGTGGGCCTAACTATGGCTACACCTTC. Translating gives CASSQSGPNYGYTF.

This clone was detected once. The rearrangement links TRBV2 to TRBJ1-2; the D is unclear. V was shortened by 6 bases and J by 4 bases, with 18 bases between the two germline ends. This CDR3 contains 15 residues. CDR1 is SNHLY, CDR2 FYNNEI, per germline. CDR3 nucleotides: TGTGCCAGCAGGGAGGGTCGGATCCCAGGCTATGGCTACACCTTC. Amino acid sequence: CASREGRIPGYGYTF.

The chain recombines TRBV3-1 (or the pseudogene TRBV3-2) with TRBJ2-6; no firm D call. Germline V gene lookup returns CDR1 LGHDT and CDR2 YNNKEL (reference sequence). The V and J ends lost 0 bases and 0 bases respectively, with 6 bases between them. This CDR3 comprises 16 residues. DNA for the CDR3: TGTGCCAGCAGCCAAGAAGGTTACTCTGGGGCCAACGTCCTGACTTTC. Translating it yields CASSQEGYSGANVLTF.

The chain employs TRBV6-1 and TRBJ2-7; D remains unclear. Trimming cost V 1 base and J 7 bases, with 11 bases left between them. The CDR3 runs to 13 residues. Germline CDR1 reads MNHNS; CDR2 reads SASEGT. The CDR3: CASSEGRQIEQYF. The CDR3 DNA reads as TGTGCCAGCAGTGAAGGACGGCAGATAGAGCAGTACTTC.

In regard to this clone: Different DNA sequences within this sample yield the same CDR3. The rearrangement uses TRBV19 and TRBJ1-5, with D unclear. CDR3 size: 13 residues. Germline assignment: CDR1 LNHDA and CDR2 SQIVND (reference sequence). V was clipped by 3 bases and J by 5 bases, with 8 bases between them. The CDR3 sequence: CASSIGRDQPQHF. The CDR3 DNA reads TGTGCCAGTAGTATCGGTAGGGATCAGCCCCAGCATTTT.

This chain connects TRBV19 to TRBJ1-2; 9 bases map to TRBD1. The V gene's germline CDR1 is LNHDA and CDR2 SQIVND (reference sequence). The CDR3 is made up of 13 amino acids. V lost 3 bases and J lost 7; bases outside the gene matches: 3. CDR3 sequence: CASSMGQGGGYTF. Written as DNA, the CDR3 is TGTGCCAGTAGTATGGGACAGGGTGGTGGCTACACCTTC.

V is TRBV19 and J is TRBJ2-7, with 7 bases identical to TRBD1. With V trimmed by 5 bases and J by 3 bases, 4 bases remained unmatched. Germline V gene data show CDR1 as LNHDA and CDR2 as SQIVND (reference sequence). The CDR3 consists of 13 residues. Written as DNA, the CDR3 is TGTGCCAGTAGTCTGGGACAGAGCTACGAGCAGTACTTC. Its protein is CASSLGQSYEQYF.

The rearrangement joins TRBV20-1 to TRBJ1-1, with D perhaps TRBD1 (5 bases). There are 14 residues in the CDR3. V dropped 3 bases and J dropped 2 bases, with 13 bases sitting between them. Per germline, CDR1 DFQATT and CDR2 SNEGSKA (reference sequence). In nucleotides, the CDR3 is TGCAGTGCTAGTAGGGTGGGGACCAACACTGAAGCTTTCTTT. Protein product: CSASRVGTNTEAFF.

The rearrangement uses TRBV7-9 and TRBJ1-1, with no clear D. The CDR3 extends over 13 amino acids. Germline values: CDR1 SEHNR, CDR2 FQNEAQ (reference sequence). V was cut by 8 bases and J by 8 bases, with 18 bases left in between. CDR3 sequence reads: CASRPEGSAEAFF. The CDR3 bases are TGTGCCAGCCGTCCGGAAGGGTCCGCCGAAGCTTTCTTT.

The chain has TRBV27 and TRBJ1-1; no firm D call. The V gene's germline CDR1 is MNHEY and CDR2 SMNVEV (reference sequence). The CDR3 has 13 amino acids. The V gene lost 3 bases and the J gene lost 0 bases, with 5 bases spanning the gap. The CDR3 loop reads CASSFELNTEAFF. As DNA, the CDR3 is TGTGCCAGCAGTTTCGAGCTGAACACTGAAGCTTTCTTT.

Details on this clone: This CDR3 is also generated by other DNA sequences in the sample. The CDR3 here is CSASSGHEQYF. The CDR3 DNA follows: TGCAGTGCTAGTTCGGGTCACGAGCAGTACTTC. V gene TRBV20-1 combines with J gene TRBJ2-7; D is undetermined. Germline V gene sequence: CDR1 DFQATT, CDR2 SNEGSKA (reference sequence). This CDR3 region has 11 residues. V lost 3 bases to trimming and J lost 5 bases, with 8 bases between them.

The V call is TRBV7-2, the J call TRBJ1-5, with D tentatively TRBD1 (5 bases). There are 14 residues in the CDR3. CDR1 is SGHTA, CDR2 FQGNSA, per germline. The V end was cut by 5 bases, the J end by 2 bases, with 10 bases between. CDR3 coding DNA: TGTGCCAGCAGCATTAGGGGTGGCAATCAGCCCCAGCATTTT. This sequence encodes CASSIRGGNQPQHF.

V and J are TRBV3-1 (or the pseudogene TRBV3-2) and TRBJ2-6; 12 bases agree with TRBD2. CDR1 is LGHDT and CDR2 is YNNKEL in the germline V gene (reference sequence). V lost 4 bases and J lost 8; bases outside the gene matches: 18. The CDR3 has 20 residues. The CDR3 DNA follows: TGTGCCAGCAGCCGCTATTCCGGGACTAGCGGGCGGGGGAGGTCCAACGTCCTGACTTTC. Encoded protein: CASSRYSGTSGRGRSNVLTF.

This clone is a singleton in its sample. The rearrangement uses TRBV10-1 and TRBJ2-3; TRBD2 matches 7 bases. From germline, CDR1 is WNHNN and CDR2 SYGVQD (reference sequence). The CDR3 spans 15 residues. V was pared by 6 bases and J by 5 bases, with 11 bases of the junction left unmatched. CDR3 sequence: CASSEGGLGLDTQYF. The CDR3, as DNA: TGCGCCAGCAGCGAGGGAGGGCTAGGGCTAGATACGCAGTATTTT.

The gene calls are TRBV6-5 and TRBJ1-1, with D hard to call. The V and J ends lost 0 bases and 3 bases respectively, with 8 bases between them. There are 14 residues in the CDR3. From germline, CDR1 is MNHEY and CDR2 SVGAGI. The CDR3 region has the DNA TGTGCCAGCAGTTACTCGAACGGGGACACTGAAGCTTTCTTT. Encoded protein: CASSYSNGDTEAFF.

On this clone itself: Other nucleotide sequences from this sample produce the same CDR3. The J gene is TRBJ1-5, the V gene TRBV19; the match to TRBD1 covers 8 bases. J gave up 6 bases and V 5 bases, and 3 bases lay outside the gene matches. The CDR3 length is 13 residues. Germline CDR1 and CDR2: LNHDA and SQIVND (reference sequence). DNA for the CDR3: TGTGCCAGTAGTGGTACAGGGGGTCAGCCCCAGCATTTT. It translates to CASSGTGGQPQHF.

This chain connects TRBV2 to TRBJ2-1, with D maybe TRBD2 (5 bases). V lost 6 bases to trimming and J lost 1 base, with 13 bases between them. Germline V gene data show CDR1 as SNHLY and CDR2 as FYNNEI. The CDR3 length is 15 residues. In DNA form, the CDR3 reads TGTGCCAGCAGCTATACGGGATCGTCCTACAATGAGCAGTTCTTC. Translated, it gives CASSYTGSSYNEQFF.

The chain links TRBV11-3 to TRBJ1-4; D is uncertain. Germline-derived CDR1 and CDR2 are SGHNT and YENEEA. The CDR3 sequence is 14 residues long. The V end was cut by 5 bases, the J end by 3 bases, with 10 bases between. The CDR3 is CASSRGGPNEKLFF. In nucleotides, the CDR3 is TGTGCCAGCAGCCGTGGAGGCCCTAATGAAAAACTGTTTTTT.

V gene TRBV24-1 combines with J gene TRBJ1-6; D remains ambiguous. The length of the CDR3 is 18 residues. V lost 7 bases, J lost 0 bases, and 18 bases lay in between. CDR1 is KGHDR, CDR2 SFDVKD, per germline. CDR3 sequence (DNA): TGTGCCACCAGAGGCTGGGTAGGAACCAGCTCCTATAATTCACCCCTCCACTTT. This codes for CATRGWVGTSSYNSPLHF.

The chain uses TRBV10-3 and TRBJ2-3; D is undetermined. Trimming shortened V by 2 bases and J by 3 bases, and 3 bases separated the two germline ends. The CDR3 covers 12 residues. Germline values: CDR1 ENHRY, CDR2 SYGVKD. DNA of the CDR3: TGTGCCATCAGTGAGAGAACAGATACGCAGTATTTT. Encoded protein: CAISERTDTQYF.

The J gene is TRBJ2-1, the V gene TRBV19; the D is unclear. The CDR3 consists of 14 residues. CDR1 LNHDA and CDR2 SQIVND come from the germline V gene (reference sequence). V lost 5 bases and J lost 5, with 13 bases in between. The CDR3 protein is CASSWTRGNNEQFF. The CDR3 region has the DNA TGTGCCAGTAGTTGGACCCGTGGCAACAATGAGCAGTTCTTC.

The rearrangement joins TRBV16 to TRBJ2-7; 8 positions match TRBD2. This CDR3 region has 15 residues. Germline-derived CDR1 and CDR2 are KGHSY and FQNENV. V lost 4 bases, J lost 9 bases, and 14 bases stayed unmatched. The CDR3 nucleotides read TGTGCCAGCAGCCCGAGTCGGGCTAGCGGGCCCAGGCAGTACTTC. This encodes CASSPSRASGPRQYF.

This clone was found once. The chain joins TRBV6-2 or TRBV6-3 to TRBJ1-1; D possibly corresponds to TRBD1 (5 bases). Germline CDR1 and CDR2: MNHEY and SVGEGT. The CDR3 totals 15 residues. Trimming shortened V by 3 bases and J by 5 bases, and 16 bases separated the two germline ends. The CDR3 protein is CASSYRVREGTEAFF. CDR3 nucleotides: TGTGCCAGCAGTTATCGGGTCAGGGAAGGGACTGAAGCTTTCTTT.

The chain uses TRBV29-1 and TRBJ2-5; the match to TRBD2 covers 9 bases. From germline, CDR1 is SQVTM and CDR2 ANQGSEA. CDR3 size: 15 residues. V lost 2 bases, J lost 3 bases, and 7 bases stayed unmatched. CDR3 nucleotide sequence: TGCAGCGTTGAAAAACTACTAGCGGGCGAAGAGACCCAGTACTTC. Translated, it gives CSVEKLLAGEETQYF.

This clone was detected once. The chain has TRBV19 and TRBJ1-4, with TRBD1 identical over 8 bases. Germline assignment: CDR1 LNHDA and CDR2 SQIVND (reference sequence). With V trimmed by 5 bases and J by 8 bases, 10 bases remained unmatched. This CDR3 region has 15 residues. CDR3 loop: CASSDRTGQREKLFF. CDR3 DNA: TGTGCCAGTAGTGATCGGACAGGGCAAAGAGAAAAACTGTTTTTT. The entire variable domain, with the rest obtained from reference TRBV19 and TRBJ1-4, is as follows: DGGITQSPKYLFRKEGQNVTLSCEQNLNHDAMYWYRQDPGQGLRLIYYSQIVNDFQKGDIAEGYSVSREKKESFPLTVTSAQKNPTAFYLCASSDRTGQREKLFFGSGTQLSVL.

The rearrangement links TRBV7-9 to TRBJ2-5; D unresolved. The CDR3 is 13 amino acids. Trimming took 3 bases from V and 3 from J, leaving 8 bases between them. Germline V gene data show CDR1 as SEHNR and CDR2 as FQNEAQ (reference sequence). The CDR3 protein is CASSFLGEETQYF. The CDR3 bases are TGTGCCAGCAGCTTCCTTGGGGAAGAGACCCAGTACTTC.